These 9 T cell receptor beta chains were sequenced from one sample in a study of cytomegalovirus exposure and HLA in healthy donors. The PCR contained 60 Vbeta and 13 Jbeta primers. Generated by immunoSEQ multiplex PCR, the TCRdb table keeps only in-frame clones and is missing some. The sample contains 110,000 to 150,000 clones, 60% to 85% of which appear only once. Sequenced sample: PBMCs. Every receptor here comes from a male donor in good health and CMV-seronegative.

The chain employs TRBV4-1 and TRBJ1-2; no firm D call. This CDR3 is 15 amino acids long. Germline V gene lookup returns CDR1 MGHRA and CDR2 YSYEKL. V shed 1 base and J shed 7 bases, with 16 bases lying between them. The DNA of the CDR3 is TGCGCCAGCAGCCAAGCAGCTGAGGTGGCGGGTGGCTACACCTTC. As protein: CASSQAAEVAGGYTF.

The rearrangement joins TRBV30 to TRBJ1-1, with 7 bases fitting TRBD1. After removal of 1 base from V and 7 bases from J, the junction contained 6 bases not matched to a gene. The CDR3 length is 13 residues. Germline assignment: CDR1 GTSNPN and CDR2 SVGIG (reference sequence). The CDR3 DNA reads as TGTGCCTGGAGTGGGGCGAGACAGGGTGAAGCTTTCTTT. It encodes CAWSGARQGEAFF.

The V call is TRBV19, the J call TRBJ1-1, with a weak D call TRBD1 (6 bases). CDR3 size: 14 residues. V was trimmed by 5 bases and J by 1 base, leaving 11 bases between them. In germline, CDR1 is LNHDA, CDR2 SQIVND (reference sequence). The CDR3 DNA reads TGTGCCAGTAGTCCGGGGGGGGCGAACACTGAAGCTTTCTTT. This encodes CASSPGGANTEAFF.

This sequence joins TRBV19 and TRBJ2-1; 7 bases map to TRBD2. CDR1 LNHDA and CDR2 SQIVND come from the germline V gene (reference sequence). The CDR3 loop spans 15 amino acids. J lost 2 bases, V lost 5 bases, and 6 bases had no gene match. The CDR3 nucleotides read TGTGCCAGTAGTTTTGCGGGGGTTACCTACAATGAGCAGTTCTTC. It translates to CASSFAGVTYNEQFF.

V gene TRBV29-1 combines with J gene TRBJ2-7; 11 bases map to TRBD1. The CDR3 sequence is 15 residues long. The germline CDR1 and CDR2 sequences are SQVTM and ANQGSEA. V trimming: 1 base; J trimming: 2 bases; junction bases outside the gene matches: 4. The CDR3 sequence: CSVEGEDRGPYEQYF. CDR3 DNA: TGCAGCGTTGAAGGGGAGGACAGGGGGCCCTACGAGCAGTACTTC.

V is TRBV13 and J is TRBJ2-1; 9 bases are a match to TRBD1. Trimming cost V 3 bases and J 4 bases; bases outside gene matches: 1. The germline CDR1 and CDR2 sequences are PRHDT and FYEKMQ (reference sequence). The CDR3 totals 14 residues. The CDR3 DNA is TGTGCCAGCAGCTTGGGACAGGGTTACAATGAGCAGTTCTTC. Translation gives CASSLGQGYNEQFF.

The V and J genes are TRBV9 and TRBJ2-7, with D unresolved. This CDR3 has 13 residues. V was shortened by 1 base and J by 6 bases, with 11 bases between the two germline ends. Germline V CDR1 and CDR2: SGDLS, YYNGEE. The DNA for the CDR3 is TGTGCCAGCAGCGTAACTGTTTTTGCCGAGCAGTACTTC. Amino acid sequence: CASSVTVFAEQYF.

The chain links TRBV30 to TRBJ2-7; a weak D match, TRBD1 (6 bases). The V gene's germline CDR1 is GTSNPN and CDR2 SVGIG (reference sequence). V was cut by 3 bases and J by 5 bases, with 23 bases left in between. The CDR3 is made up of 16 amino acids. CDR3 coding DNA: TGTGCCTGGAGGCCTGGATCGGGTCAGTGGGGGCACGAGCAGTACTTC. Translating gives CAWRPGSGQWGHEQYF.

The rearrangement joins TRBV6-5 to TRBJ2-5; 7 bases agree with TRBD1. Matching the DNA end better, TRBJ2-7 makes the J call doubtful. The CDR3 is made up of 15 amino acids. The germline V gene encodes CDR1 MNHEY and CDR2 SVGAGI. The CDR3 here is CASSYSGQETYEQYF. As DNA, the CDR3 is TGTGCCAGCAGTTACTCAGGACAGGAAACGTACGAGCAGTACTTC.